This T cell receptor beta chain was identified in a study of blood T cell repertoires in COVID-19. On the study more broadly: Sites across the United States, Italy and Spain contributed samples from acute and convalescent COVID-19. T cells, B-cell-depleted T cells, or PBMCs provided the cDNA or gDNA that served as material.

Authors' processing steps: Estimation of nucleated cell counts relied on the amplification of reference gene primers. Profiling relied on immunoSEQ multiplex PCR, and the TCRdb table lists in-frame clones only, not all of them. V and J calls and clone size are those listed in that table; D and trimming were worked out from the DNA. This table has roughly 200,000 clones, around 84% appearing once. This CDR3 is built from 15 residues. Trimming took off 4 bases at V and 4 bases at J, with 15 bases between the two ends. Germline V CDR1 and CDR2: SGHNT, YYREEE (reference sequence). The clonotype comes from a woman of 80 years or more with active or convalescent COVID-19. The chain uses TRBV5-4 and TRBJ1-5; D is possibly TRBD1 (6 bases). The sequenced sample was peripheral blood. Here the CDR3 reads CASSQGGGENQPQHF. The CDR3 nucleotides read TGTGCCAGCAGCCAGGGAGGGGGTGAGAATCAGCCCCAGCATTTT.